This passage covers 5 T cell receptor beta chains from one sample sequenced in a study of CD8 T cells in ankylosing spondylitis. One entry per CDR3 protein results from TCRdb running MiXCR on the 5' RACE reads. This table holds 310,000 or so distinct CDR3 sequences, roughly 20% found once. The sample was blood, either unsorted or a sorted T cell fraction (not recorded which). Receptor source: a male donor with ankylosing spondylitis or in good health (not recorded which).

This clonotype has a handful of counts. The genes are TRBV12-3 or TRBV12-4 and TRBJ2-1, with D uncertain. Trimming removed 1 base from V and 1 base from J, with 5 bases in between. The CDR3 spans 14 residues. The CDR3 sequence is CASSLVQSYNEQFF. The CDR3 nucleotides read TGTGCCAGCAGTTTAGTTCAATCCTACAATGAGCAGTTCTTC.

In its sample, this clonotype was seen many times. CDR3 coding DNA: TGTGCCAGCAGCGTAGGGGCAGGGGATAATGAGCAGTTCTTC. Translated: CASSVGAGDNEQFF. The V gene is TRBV9, the J gene TRBJ2-1; tentative D call: TRBD1 (6 bases). CDR1 SGDLS and CDR2 YYNGEE come from the germline V gene. V was cut by 0 bases and J by 7 bases, with 11 bases left in between. This CDR3 has 14 residues.

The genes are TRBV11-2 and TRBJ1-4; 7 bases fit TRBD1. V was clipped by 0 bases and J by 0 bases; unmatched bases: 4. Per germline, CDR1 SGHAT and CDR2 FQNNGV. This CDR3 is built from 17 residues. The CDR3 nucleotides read TGTGCCAGCAGCTTAGACGACAGGGTGGCAACTAATGAAAAACTGTTTTTT. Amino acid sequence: CASSLDDRVATNEKLFF. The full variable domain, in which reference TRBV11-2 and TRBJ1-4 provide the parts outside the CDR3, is EAGVAQSPRYKIIEKRQSVAFWCNPISGHATLYWYQQILGQGPKLLIQFQNNGVVDDSQLPKDRFSAERLKGVDSTLKIQPAKLEDSAVYLCASSLDDRVATNEKLFFGSGTQLSVL.

In DNA, the CDR3 is TGCGCCAGCAGCTTGAAGGCAGGGGGGAGCGAGCAGTACGTC. Protein: CASSLKAGGSEQYV. The rearrangement joins TRBV5-1 to TRBJ2-7; weak D call: TRBD1 (7 bases). The CDR3 contains 14 residues. CDR1 SGHRS and CDR2 YFSETQ come from the germline V gene. V was pared by 1 base and J by 6 bases, with 14 bases between.

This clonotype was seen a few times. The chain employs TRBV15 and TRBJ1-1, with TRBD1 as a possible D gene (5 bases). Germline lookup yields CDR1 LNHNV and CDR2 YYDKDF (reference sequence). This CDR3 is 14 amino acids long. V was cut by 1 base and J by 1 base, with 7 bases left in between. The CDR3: CATSRGGQNTEAFF. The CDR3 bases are TGTGCCACCAGCAGAGGCGGACAGAACACTGAAGCTTTCTTT.